The 10 T cell receptor beta chains below all came from one sample that was sequenced in a study of CD8+ T cells in alopecia areata. Sample treatment: oral pan-JAK inhibitor, 5-10 mg twice daily. Extraction of RNA preceded its reverse transcription into cDNA, which served as the sequencing template. Method: immunoSEQ multiplex PCR; TCRdb's copy keeps in-frame clones and lacks some. The repertoire has 180,000 or so clones, 58% of them found once; the top ten carry more than 5.5%. Sequencing used CD4+ T cells sorted from blood, obtained at week 24, from a patient treated with tofacitinib. The origin of the receptors is a human donor with alopecia areata.

This clone was found a few times. The chain uses TRBV6-6 and TRBJ1-3, with no clear D. The CDR3 is made up of 12 amino acids. Trimming removed 6 bases from V and 4 bases from J, with 7 bases in between. Germline CDR1 and CDR2: MNHNY and SVGAGI (reference sequence). The CDR3 bases are TGTGCCAGCAGAGGACCGGGAAACACCATATATTTT. The encoded protein is CASRGPGNTIYF.

This clone came up a few times. The chain links TRBV29-1 to TRBJ1-2, with D unresolved. Per germline, CDR1 SQVTM and CDR2 ANQGSEA. The CDR3 extends over 13 amino acids. Trimming took off 3 bases at V and 0 bases at J, with 8 bases between the two ends. The CDR3 coding sequence is TGCAGCGTTGAGAACACTACTAACTATGGCTACACCTTC. Its protein is CSVENTTNYGYTF. Using reference TRBV29-1 and TRBJ1-2 for the parts outside the CDR3, the full variable domain is SAVISQKPSRDICQRGTSLTIQCQVDSQVTMMFWYRQQPGQSLTLIATANQGSEATYESGFVIDKFPISRPNLTFSTLTVSNMSPEDSSIYLCSVENTTNYGYTFGSGTRLTVV.

Note on this clone: The identical CDR3 is also encoded by other nucleotide sequences in the sample. The V call is TRBV29-1, the J call TRBJ1-2, with D unclear. CDR3 length equals 12 residues. Deletions cut 4 bases from V and 3 bases from J, with 9 bases between. Germline V gene data show CDR1 as SQVTM and CDR2 as ANQGSEA. This CDR3 is CSVGTGDYGYTF. The CDR3 DNA is TGCAGCGTTGGGACCGGGGACTATGGCTACACCTTC.

The chain combines TRBV6-5 with TRBJ2-7; TRBD2 aligns across 8 bases. The germline V gene has CDR1 MNHEY and CDR2 SVGAGI. V lost 8 bases to trimming and J lost 5 bases; unmatched junction nucleotides: 11. The CDR3 spans 14 residues. DNA of the CDR3: TGTGCCAGCGGGCTAGCGGGTGGTTTGAACGAGCAGTACTTC. Translation: CASGLAGGLNEQYF.

The chain links TRBV30 to TRBJ2-2; D remains ambiguous. Per germline, CDR1 GTSNPN and CDR2 SVGIG (reference sequence). The CDR3 is made up of 14 amino acids. V lost 4 bases, J lost 6 bases, and 15 bases lay in between. Here the CDR3 DNA reads TGTGCCTGGACCCTTACTGATGCGGCCGGGGAGCTGTTTTTT. Amino acid sequence: CAWTLTDAAGELFF.

The rearrangement links TRBV5-4 to TRBJ2-1; D gene ambiguous. This CDR3 region has 16 residues. The germline gives CDR1 SGHNT, CDR2 YYREEE (reference sequence). Trimming shortened V by 0 bases and J by 0 bases, and 10 bases separated the two germline ends. The CDR3 DNA sequence: TGTGCCAGCAGCTTGGAGGTCCATAGCTCCTACAATGAGCAGTTCTTC. It encodes CASSLEVHSSYNEQFF.

The sample holds one count of this clone. This specimen includes other DNA sequences encoding the same CDR3. This rearrangement joins TRBV4-3 to TRBJ1-5; D gene unclear. The CDR3 contains 15 residues. Trimming removed 0 bases at V and 5 bases at J, with 11 bases between. Germline values: CDR1 LGHNA, CDR2 YSLEER. This chain's CDR3 is CASSQELGRDQPQHF. The CDR3 coding sequence is TGCGCCAGCAGCCAAGAACTAGGGAGGGATCAGCCCCAGCATTTT.

V usage is TRBV4-3 and J usage is TRBJ2-1; D is possibly TRBD1 (5 bases). This CDR3 has 15 amino acids. V shed 2 bases and J shed 4 bases, with 12 bases lying between them. Germline assignment: CDR1 LGHNA and CDR2 YSLEER. Here the CDR3 reads CASSQRGAIYNEQFF. The DNA of the CDR3 is TGCGCCAGCAGCCAAAGGGGCGCGATATACAATGAGCAGTTCTTC.

This clone has only one observation. This rearrangement joins TRBV7-2 to TRBJ2-3, with 7 bases fitting TRBD1. V lost 5 bases and J lost 1; bases outside the gene matches: 12. Germline V CDR1 and CDR2: SGHTA, FQGNSA. The CDR3 is 17 residues long. This CDR3 reads CASSIPMTGWRTDTQYF. The CDR3 nucleotides read TGTGCCAGCAGCATACCGATGACAGGGTGGCGCACAGATACGCAGTATTTT.

The chain recombines TRBV5-1 with TRBJ2-5, with TRBD1 matching 9 bases. This CDR3 has 16 residues. Germline CDR1 and CDR2: SGHRS and YFSETQ. V shed 2 bases, J shed 3 bases, and the junction held 8 bases outside the gene matches. CDR3 coding DNA: TGCGCCAGCAGCTTACGGACCGGGACAGGGAAAGAGACCCAGTACTTC. This translates into CASSLRTGTGKETQYF.